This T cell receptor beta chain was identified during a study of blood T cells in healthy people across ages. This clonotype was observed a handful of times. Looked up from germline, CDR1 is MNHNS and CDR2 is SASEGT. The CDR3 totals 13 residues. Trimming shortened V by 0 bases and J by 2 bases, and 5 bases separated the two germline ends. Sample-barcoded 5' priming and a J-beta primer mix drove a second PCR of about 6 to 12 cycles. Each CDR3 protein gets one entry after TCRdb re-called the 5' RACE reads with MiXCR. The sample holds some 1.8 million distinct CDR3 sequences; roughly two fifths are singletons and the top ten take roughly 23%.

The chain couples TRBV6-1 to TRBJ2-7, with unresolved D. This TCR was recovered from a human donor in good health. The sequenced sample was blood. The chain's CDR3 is CASSEAYPYEQYF. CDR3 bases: TGTGCCAGCAGTGAAGCATATCCCTACGAGCAGTACTTC.